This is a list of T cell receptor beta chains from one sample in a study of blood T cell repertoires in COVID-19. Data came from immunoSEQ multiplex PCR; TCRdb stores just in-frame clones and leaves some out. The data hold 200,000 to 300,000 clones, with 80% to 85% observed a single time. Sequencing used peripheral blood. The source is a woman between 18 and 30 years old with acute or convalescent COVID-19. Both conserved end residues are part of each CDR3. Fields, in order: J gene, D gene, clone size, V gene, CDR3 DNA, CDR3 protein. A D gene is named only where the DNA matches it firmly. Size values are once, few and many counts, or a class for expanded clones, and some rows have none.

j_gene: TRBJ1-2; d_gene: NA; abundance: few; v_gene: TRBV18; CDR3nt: TGTGCCAGCTCACCAGGAGAGGGCCGGCAAAATGGCTACACCTTC; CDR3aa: CASSPGEGRQNGYTF
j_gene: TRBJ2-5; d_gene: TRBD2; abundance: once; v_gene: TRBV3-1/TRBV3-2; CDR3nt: TGTGCCAGCAGCCACCTAGGCACGAGCGGGAGGGCCCAAGAGACCCAGTACTTC; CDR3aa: CASSHLGTSGRAQETQYF
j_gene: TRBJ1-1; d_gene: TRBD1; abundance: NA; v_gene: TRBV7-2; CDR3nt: TGTGCCAGCAGCCCCTTGGGACAGGGTGACACTGAAGCTTTCTTT; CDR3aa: CASSPLGQGDTEAFF
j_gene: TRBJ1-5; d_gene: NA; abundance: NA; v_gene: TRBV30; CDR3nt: TGTGCCTGGACCTCAGGGTGGAATCAGCCCCAGCATTTT; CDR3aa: CAWTSGWNQPQHF
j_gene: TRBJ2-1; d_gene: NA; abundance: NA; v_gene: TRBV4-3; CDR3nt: TGCGCCAGCAGCCAATATACCGGGAGTCTCTACAATGAGCAGTTCTTC; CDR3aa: CASSQYTGSLYNEQFF
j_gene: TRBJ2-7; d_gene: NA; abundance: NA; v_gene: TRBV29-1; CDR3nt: TGCAGCGTTGAAGACCCCAGGGCCGATCCCTACGAGCAGTACTTC; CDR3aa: CSVEDPRADPYEQYF
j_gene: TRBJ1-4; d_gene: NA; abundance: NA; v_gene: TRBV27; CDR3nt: TGTGCCAGCAGTTCCCCGGGGACAACTAATGAAAAACTGTTTTTT; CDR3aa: CASSSPGTTNEKLFF
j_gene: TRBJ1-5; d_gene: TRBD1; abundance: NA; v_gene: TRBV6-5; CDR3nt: TGTGCCAGCAGTCCGGGACAGATTAGCAATCAGCCCCAGCATTTT; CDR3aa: CASSPGQISNQPQHF
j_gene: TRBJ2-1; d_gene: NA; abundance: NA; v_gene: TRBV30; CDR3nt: TGTGCCCGGCGACGTCAGGGGATCCATGAGCAGTTCTTC; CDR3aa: CARRRQGIHEQFF
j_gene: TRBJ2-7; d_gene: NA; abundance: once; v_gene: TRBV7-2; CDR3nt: TGTGCCAGCAGCTTAGAGGCACTACGGGGCGAGCAGTACTTC; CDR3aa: CASSLEALRGEQYF
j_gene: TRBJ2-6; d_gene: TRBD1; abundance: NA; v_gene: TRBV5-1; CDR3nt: TGCGCCAGCAGCCCGGGACAGTCTGGGGCCAACGTCCTGACTTTC; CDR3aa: CASSPGQSGANVLTF
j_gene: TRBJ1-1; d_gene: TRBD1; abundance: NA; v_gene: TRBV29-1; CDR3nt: TGCAGCGCAGGGGGCGCGATGAACACTGAAGCTTTCTTT; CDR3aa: CSAGGAMNTEAFF
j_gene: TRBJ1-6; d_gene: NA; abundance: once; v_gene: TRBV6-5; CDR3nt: TGTGCCAGCAGTTACGGGCGGACAGACCTTAATTCACCCCTCCACTTT; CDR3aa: CASSYGRTDLNSPLHF
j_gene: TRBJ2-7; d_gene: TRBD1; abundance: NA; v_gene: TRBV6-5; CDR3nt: TGTGCCAGCACAAGTGGACAGGAAAGCTACGAGCAGTACTTC; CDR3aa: CASTSGQESYEQYF
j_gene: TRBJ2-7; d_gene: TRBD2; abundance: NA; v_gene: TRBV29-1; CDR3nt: TGCAGCGTTATCCCGGGACTAGCGGGATACGAGCAGTACTTC; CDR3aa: CSVIPGLAGYEQYF
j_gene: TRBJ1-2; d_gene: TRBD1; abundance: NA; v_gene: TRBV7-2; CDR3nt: TGTGCCAGCAGCCCCGCCGGACAGGGGGCCGGGGGCTACACCTTC; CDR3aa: CASSPAGQGAGGYTF
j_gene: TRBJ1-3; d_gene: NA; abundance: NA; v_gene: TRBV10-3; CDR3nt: TGTGCCATCAGCAGCAGTACAGGGTCTGGAAACACCATATATTTT; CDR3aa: CAISSSTGSGNTIYF
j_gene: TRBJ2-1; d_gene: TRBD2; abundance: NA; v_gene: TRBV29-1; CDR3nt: TGCAGCGTTGAAAGCGGGGACTCCTACAATGAGCAGTTCTTC; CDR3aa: CSVESGDSYNEQFF
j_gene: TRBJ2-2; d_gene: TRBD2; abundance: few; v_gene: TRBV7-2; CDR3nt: TGTGCCACCAAAGGTTGGGGGGGCGGGGAGCTGTTTTTT; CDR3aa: CATKGWGGGELFF
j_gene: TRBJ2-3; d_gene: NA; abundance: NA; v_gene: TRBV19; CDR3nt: TGTGCCAGTATGGAGGGGGGGTTGTATTCAGATACGCAGTATTTT; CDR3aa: CASMEGGLYSDTQYF
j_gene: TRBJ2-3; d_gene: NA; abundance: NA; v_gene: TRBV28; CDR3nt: TGTGCCAGCAGTTTATCGGGGTGGACAGATACGCAGTATTTT; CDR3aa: CASSLSGWTDTQYF
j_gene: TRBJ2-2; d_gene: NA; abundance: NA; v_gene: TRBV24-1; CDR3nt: TGTGCCACCAGTGATCCATCAGGGCCCCACACCGGGGAGCTGTTTTTT; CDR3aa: CATSDPSGPHTGELFF
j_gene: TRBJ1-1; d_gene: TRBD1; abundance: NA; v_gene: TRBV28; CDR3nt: TGTGCCAGCAGTTTATATCGACAGGGGGCGAGGACTGAAGCTTTCTTT; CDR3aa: CASSLYRQGARTEAFF
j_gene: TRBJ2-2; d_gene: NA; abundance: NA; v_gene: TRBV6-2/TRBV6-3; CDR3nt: TGTGCCAGCAGTTATACAGGGTTTTTGGTGGAGCTGTTTTTT; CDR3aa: CASSYTGFLVELFF
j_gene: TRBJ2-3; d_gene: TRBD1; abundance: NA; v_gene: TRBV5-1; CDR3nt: TGCGCCAGCAGCTCCGACAGGGGAGGCACAGATACGCAGTATTTT; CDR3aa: CASSSDRGGTDTQYF
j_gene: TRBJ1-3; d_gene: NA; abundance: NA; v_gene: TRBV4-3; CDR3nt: TGCGCCAGCTCGACGGGGGGCGCGGGAAACACCATATATTTT; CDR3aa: CASSTGGAGNTIYF
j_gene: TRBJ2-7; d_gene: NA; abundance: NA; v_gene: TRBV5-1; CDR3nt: TGCGCCAGCAGCTTGGGTGGAGGGGGCGAGTCCTACGAGCAGTACTTC; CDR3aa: CASSLGGGGESYEQYF
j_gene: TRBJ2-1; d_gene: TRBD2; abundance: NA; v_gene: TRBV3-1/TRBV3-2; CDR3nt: TGTGCCAGCAGCCAAATTGGATACAGCGGGAGTATCACCAGCGATGAGCAGTTCTTC; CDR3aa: CASSQIGYSGSITSDEQFF
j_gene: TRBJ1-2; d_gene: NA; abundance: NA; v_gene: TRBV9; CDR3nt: TGTGCCAGCAGCGTGCCAGGGCAGGGGTATGGCTACACCTTC; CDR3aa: CASSVPGQGYGYTF
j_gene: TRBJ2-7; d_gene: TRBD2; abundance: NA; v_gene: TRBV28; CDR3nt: TGTGCCAGCAGTCCGGGGGGTAGCGGAAGTGGATTGGCTCGCGAGCAGTACTTC; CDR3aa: CASSPGGSGSGLAREQYF
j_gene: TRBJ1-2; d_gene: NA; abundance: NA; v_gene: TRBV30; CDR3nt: TGTGCCTGGACCGTTCTCGGGGTTAGAGGCTACACCTTC; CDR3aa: CAWTVLGVRGYTF
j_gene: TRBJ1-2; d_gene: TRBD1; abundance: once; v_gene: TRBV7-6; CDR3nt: TGTGCCAGCAGTCGTGGGAACAGGGGTGGCTACACCTTC; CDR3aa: CASSRGNRGGYTF
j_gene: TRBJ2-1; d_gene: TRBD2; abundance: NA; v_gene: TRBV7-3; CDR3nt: TGTGCCAGCAGCTTATGGTTAGCGGGAGGGTTCAATGAGCAGTTCTTC; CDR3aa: CASSLWLAGGFNEQFF
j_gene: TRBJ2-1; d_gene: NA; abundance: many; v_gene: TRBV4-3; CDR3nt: TGCGCCAGCAGCCAAGGTGGGGGGTATAACAGCAATGAGCAGTTCTTC; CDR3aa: CASSQGGGYNSNEQFF
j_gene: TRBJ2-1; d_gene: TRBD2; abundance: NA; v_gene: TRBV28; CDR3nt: TGTGCCAGCAGTTTCCACGGGACTAGCGGGAGATGGGGCAATGAGCAGTTCTTC; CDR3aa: CASSFHGTSGRWGNEQFF
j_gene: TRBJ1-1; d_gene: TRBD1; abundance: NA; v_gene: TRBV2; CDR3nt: TGTGCCAGCAGTGGGGGGACAGGGAGGACCACTGAAGCTTTCTTT; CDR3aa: CASSGGTGRTTEAFF
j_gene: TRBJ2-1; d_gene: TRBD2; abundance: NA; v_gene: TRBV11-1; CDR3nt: TGTGCCAGCAGCTTAGGGACTAGTTCGCACAATGAGCAGTTCTTC; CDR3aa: CASSLGTSSHNEQFF
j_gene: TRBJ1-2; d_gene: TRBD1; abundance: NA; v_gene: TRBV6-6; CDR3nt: TGTGCCAGCAGTTACCTTGCGGGACAGGGGGTAGATGGCTACACCTTC; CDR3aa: CASSYLAGQGVDGYTF
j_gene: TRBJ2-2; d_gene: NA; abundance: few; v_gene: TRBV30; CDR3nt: TGTGCCTGGAGTGTAATGGTAGTCTTGAGTCCCGGGGAGCTGTTTTTT; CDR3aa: CAWSVMVVLSPGELFF
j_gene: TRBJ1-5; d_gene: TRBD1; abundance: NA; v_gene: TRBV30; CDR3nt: TGTGCCTGGAGGGGACAGGGATGGGAGTATCAGCCCCAGCATTTT; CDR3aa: CAWRGQGWEYQPQHF
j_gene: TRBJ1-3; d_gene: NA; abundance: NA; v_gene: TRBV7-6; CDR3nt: TGTGCCAGCAGCTTGAGGACAACGGGCATTGGAAACACCATATATTTT; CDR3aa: CASSLRTTGIGNTIYF
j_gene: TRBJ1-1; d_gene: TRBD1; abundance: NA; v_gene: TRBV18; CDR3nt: TGTGCCAGCTCACCTCCGGACAGGGGGGACACTGAAGCTTTCTTT; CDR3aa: CASSPPDRGDTEAFF
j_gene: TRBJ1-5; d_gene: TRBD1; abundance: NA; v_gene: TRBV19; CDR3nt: TGTGCCAGTAGACCGGGACAGATAAGCAATCAGCCCCAGCATTTT; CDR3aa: CASRPGQISNQPQHF